The 28 T cell receptor beta chains presented below share a single source sample, sequenced in a study of Ad26.COV2.S vaccination and SARS-CoV-2 variants. Profiling relied on immunoSEQ multiplex PCR, and the TCRdb table lists in-frame clones only, not all of them. This sample has about half a million clones, with about 89% found just once. Treatment reported: some 20 received Ad26.COV2.S at low or high dose, single or two shots; 5 received placebo; per-sample allocation not given. Day 63 after the first vaccine or placebo injection was the time point for sampling. The sample was peripheral blood, taken in a trial of Ad26.COV2.S vaccine versus placebo. Receptor source: a person aged 18-60 years who received the Ad26.COV2.S COVID-19 vaccine or a placebo.

The chain employs TRBV27 and TRBJ1-6; no reliable D call. The V gene lost 8 bases and the J gene lost 6 bases, with 14 bases spanning the gap. The CDR3 covers 14 residues. Per the germline V gene, CDR1 is MNHEY and CDR2 is SMNVEV (reference sequence). The CDR3 loop is CASGRPGSNSPLHF. The CDR3 coding sequence is TGTGCCAGCGGAAGGCCCGGGAGTAATTCACCCCTCCACTTT.

V and J are TRBV24-1 and TRBJ1-6; D possibly corresponds to TRBD1 (6 bases). CDR1 is KGHDR, CDR2 SFDVKD, per germline. The CDR3 sequence is 20 residues long. V lost 9 bases to trimming and J lost 8 bases, with 34 bases between them. Written as DNA, the CDR3 is TGTGCCACCGGGGGCGGCGCGGGGATCATAGGTCTTCCAAAGGATTCACCCCTCCACTTT. It yields the protein CATGGGAGIIGLPKDSPLHF.

For the CDR3, the DNA is TGCAGTGCTAGAAGCACAGATACGCAGTATTTT. It codes for CSARSTDTQYF. This chain uses TRBV20-1 with TRBJ2-3; D unclear. CDR3 length: 11 amino acids. V lost 2 bases to trimming and J lost 0 bases, with 0 bases between them. Germline lookup yields CDR1 DFQATT and CDR2 SNEGSKA (reference sequence).

The rearrangement links TRBV7-9 to TRBJ2-1; 9 bases line up with TRBD1. The ends lost 5 bases at V and 7 bases at J; junction bases unmatched: 12. The CDR3 spans 16 residues. Germline V lookup: CDR1 SEHNR, CDR2 FQNEAQ (reference sequence). CDR3 nucleotide sequence: TGTGCCAGCAGCCCAGATCCGGGACAGGGACCGAATGAGCAGTTCTTC. Amino acids: CASSPDPGQGPNEQFF.

This clone was recorded many times. This sequence joins TRBV28 and TRBJ2-7; D tentatively reads TRBD1 or TRBD2 (6 bases each). This CDR3 spans 16 amino acids. The V gene lost 5 bases and the J gene lost 7 bases, with 24 bases spanning the gap. CDR1 and CDR2 (germline): MDHEN, SYDVKM. Here the CDR3 DNA reads TGTGCCAGCAGTCCTCCCGGGACACGCGGGAAAATTGAGCAGTACTTC. The encoded protein is CASSPPGTRGKIEQYF.

Here the CDR3 DNA reads TGTGCCAGCTCACCACTATCATCGACTAGCGCGAGGGGCTACGAGCAGTACTTC. It yields the protein CASSPLSSTSARGYEQYF. The chain is built from TRBV18 and TRBJ2-7; 8 bases line up with TRBD2. V shed 1 base and J 3 bases; nucleotides not matched to a gene: 14. The CDR3 has 18 residues. Germline V lookup: CDR1 KGHSH, CDR2 LQKENI.

The rearrangement uses TRBV2 and TRBJ2-1, with 10 bases identical to TRBD1. Germline V CDR1 and CDR2: SNHLY, FYNNEI. The length of the CDR3 is 17 residues. Trimming removed 6 bases from V and 0 bases from J; junction bases left unmatched: 8. CDR3 sequence (DNA): TGTGCCAGCAGCTCAATGGGGACAGGGGTCTCCTACAATGAGCAGTTCTTC. This translates into CASSSMGTGVSYNEQFF.

The chain uses TRBV4-2 and TRBJ2-5; TRBD2 matches 9 bases. CDR1 LGHNA and CDR2 YNFKEQ come from the germline V gene. V lost 0 bases, J lost 5 bases, and 4 bases stayed unmatched. The CDR3 loop spans 15 amino acids. The CDR3 DNA follows: TGTGCCAGCAGCCAAGATCTTGGACTAGCGGAGACCCAGTACTTC. Its translation: CASSQDLGLAETQYF.

The chain has TRBV16 and TRBJ1-1, with D possibly matching TRBD1 (5 bases). The germline CDR1 and CDR2 sequences are KGHSY and FQNENV. This CDR3 spans 15 amino acids. V lost 8 bases, J lost 2 bases, and 18 bases lay in between. CDR3 sequence: CASFQTGHLNTEAFF. CDR3 sequence (DNA): TGTGCCAGCTTTCAAACCGGACATTTAAACACTGAAGCTTTCTTT.

The genes are TRBV6-4 and TRBJ2-7; D gene unclear. The CDR3 runs to 13 residues. The germline V gene encodes CDR1 MRHNA and CDR2 SNTAGT. V lost 4 bases and J lost 3, with 10 bases in between. CDR3 sequence reads: CASSASIGYEQYF. CDR3 bases: TGTGCCAGCAGTGCGAGTATAGGCTACGAGCAGTACTTC.

The gene calls are TRBV6-5 and TRBJ1-1; 7 nucleotides agree with TRBD1. The CDR3 loop spans 14 amino acids. Germline V lookup: CDR1 MNHEY, CDR2 SVGAGI. V lost 0 bases and J lost 4; bases outside the gene matches: 2. The CDR3 nucleotides are TGTGCCAGCAGTTACTCGTCAGGGGGCACTGAAGCTTTCTTT. Its translation: CASSYSSGGTEAFF.

This clone occurred once. The CDR3 DNA sequence: TGTGCCAGCAGTTCCAACAGGGAAGGCAACGAGCAGTACTTC. It codes for CASSSNREGNEQYF. The chain combines TRBV6-2 or TRBV6-3 with TRBJ2-7, with a possible D match to TRBD1 (6 bases). V was shortened by 4 bases and J by 5 bases, with 15 bases between the two germline ends. The germline V gene has CDR1 MNHEY and CDR2 SVGEGT. CDR3 length: 14 residues.

The V gene is TRBV6-5, the J gene TRBJ2-3; TRBD2 aligns across 12 bases. CDR1 MNHEY and CDR2 SVGAGI come from the germline V gene. Trimming took 6 bases from V and 11 from J; bases not matched to a gene: 3. The CDR3 consists of 12 residues. The CDR3 DNA is TGTGCCAGCAGGCGACTAGCGGGAGAGCAGTATTTT. Amino acid sequence: CASRRLAGEQYF.

This clone was counted a few times. The chain couples TRBV2 to TRBJ2-1; 9 nucleotides line up with TRBD2. V dropped 6 bases and J dropped 4; count of bases not matched to a gene: 7. Germline CDR1 SNHLY, CDR2 FYNNEI. CDR3 length: 15 residues. Written as DNA, the CDR3 is TGTGCCAGCAGCGGTATAGCGGGAGCTTACAATGAGCAGTTCTTC. Translating gives CASSGIAGAYNEQFF.

This clone is a singleton in its sample. V and J are TRBV5-1 and TRBJ2-7; TRBD1 matches at 7 bases. V gave up 0 bases and J gave up 2 bases; unmatched junction bases: 5. This CDR3 has 15 residues. Germline lookup yields CDR1 SGHRS and CDR2 YFSETQ. The CDR3 DNA sequence: TGCGCCAGCAGCTTGGACACCGGGACAGCCTACGAGCAGTACTTC. Translating it yields CASSLDTGTAYEQYF.

The rearrangement joins TRBV4-1 to TRBJ2-1, with TRBD2 identical over 9 bases. Germline V gene lookup returns CDR1 MGHRA and CDR2 YSYEKL. Losses at the gene ends were 0 bases for V and 6 bases for J; bases not matched to a gene: 9. The CDR3 totals 17 residues. The CDR3 sequence: CASSQEVQRGRANEQFF. CDR3 in DNA: TGCGCCAGCAGCCAAGAGGTTCAGCGCGGGAGGGCCAATGAGCAGTTCTTC.

The J gene is TRBJ1-1, the V gene TRBV3-1 (or the pseudogene TRBV3-2); 9 bases are shared with TRBD1. The V gene end was trimmed by 4 bases and the J gene end by 1 base; junction bases not matched to a gene: 4. CDR3 length: 15 amino acids. Germline-derived CDR1 and CDR2 are LGHDT and YNNKEL (reference sequence). The CDR3 spells CASSRNRGPNTEAFF. For the CDR3, the DNA is TGTGCCAGCAGCCGCAACAGGGGGCCGAACACTGAAGCTTTCTTT.

V usage is TRBV20-1 and J usage is TRBJ1-1, with D possibly being TRBD1 (5 bases). Trimming removed 7 bases at V and 13 bases at J, with 19 bases between. CDR1 and CDR2 from the germline V gene are DFQATT and SNEGSKA (reference sequence). The CDR3 runs 11 residues. The DNA of the CDR3 is TGCAGTGTAAGGCAGGGCCCCTTGTATTTCTTT. Its protein product is CSVRQGPLYFF.

This clone was found a few times. V usage is TRBV5-1 and J usage is TRBJ1-1; no firm D call. Germline assignment: CDR1 SGHRS and CDR2 YFSETQ. The CDR3 extends over 15 amino acids. Trimming pared 2 bases from V and 0 bases from J, leaving 11 bases between. CDR3 nucleotides: TGCGCCAGCAGCTTCGGAGAGTTCATGAACACTGAAGCTTTCTTT. Encoded protein: CASSFGEFMNTEAFF.

This chain links TRBV9 with TRBJ1-5; TRBD1 aligns across 9 bases. J was trimmed by 7 bases and V by 5 bases; bases with no gene match: 7. The CDR3 runs to 14 residues. Looked up from germline, CDR1 is SGDLS and CDR2 is YYNGEE. DNA for the CDR3: TGTGCCAGCAGAGCAACAGGGGGCGGACAGCCCCAGCATTTT. Protein sequence: CASRATGGGQPQHF.

The chain carries TRBV11-2 and TRBJ1-2; 7 bases agree with TRBD1. Trimming cost V 5 bases and J 9 bases; bases outside gene matches: 6. This CDR3 region has 12 residues. Germline V gives CDR1 SGHAT, CDR2 FQNNGV. Written as DNA, the CDR3 is TGTGCCAGCAGCCCCAGACAGGGAAGCTACACCTTC. It yields the protein CASSPRQGSYTF.

The CDR3 sequence is CASSSSGGAYGEQFF. CDR3 in DNA: TGTGCCAGCAGTAGCAGCGGGGGGGCTTACGGTGAGCAGTTCTTC. V gene TRBV6-4 combines with J gene TRBJ2-1, with 10 bases identical to TRBD2. Germline V lookup: CDR1 MRHNA, CDR2 SNTAGT. The CDR3 covers 15 residues. V gave up 5 bases and J gave up 9 bases; unmatched junction bases: 10.

The chain couples TRBV9 to TRBJ1-3; a weak D match, TRBD1 (5 bases). This CDR3 has 14 residues. CDR1 is SGDLS, CDR2 YYNGEE, per germline. V lost 0 bases and J 8 bases, leaving 12 bases between the germline ends. The DNA for the CDR3 is TGTGCCAGCAGCGTAGCTTGGGACTACGACACCATATATTTT. It translates to CASSVAWDYDTIYF.

The chain carries TRBV4-3 and TRBJ1-3; D gene uncertain. Germline CDR1 is LGHNA and CDR2 is YSLEER. The V end was cut by 2 bases, the J end by 0 bases, with 8 bases between. The CDR3 covers 15 residues. Written as DNA, the CDR3 is TGCGCCAGCAGCCAAATGCTGGGCTCTGGAAACACCATATATTTT. Encoded protein: CASSQMLGSGNTIYF.

This clone has only one observation. The V gene is TRBV7-2, the J gene TRBJ2-1; 9 nucleotides agree with TRBD2. V was clipped by 5 bases and J by 6 bases; unmatched bases: 8. The CDR3 has 15 amino acids. The germline CDR1 and CDR2 sequences are SGHTA and FQGNSA. DNA for the CDR3: TGTGCCAGCAGCCAGATAGCGGGGGCATCCAATGAGCAGTTCTTC. This gives the protein CASSQIAGASNEQFF.

J is TRBJ2-1 and V is TRBV11-2; no firm D call. This CDR3 spans 17 amino acids. From germline, CDR1 is SGHAT and CDR2 FQNNGV. Trimming removed 0 bases from V and 0 bases from J, with 12 bases in between. The DNA of the CDR3 is TGTGCCAGCAGCTTAGACGTGGGCCGATACTCCTACAATGAGCAGTTCTTC. Amino acids: CASSLDVGRYSYNEQFF. The entire variable domain, with the rest obtained from reference TRBV11-2 and TRBJ2-1, is as follows: EAGVAQSPRYKIIEKRQSVAFWCNPISGHATLYWYQQILGQGPKLLIQFQNNGVVDDSQLPKDRFSAERLKGVDSTLKIQPAKLEDSAVYLCASSLDVGRYSYNEQFFGPGTRLTVL.

The V call is TRBV4-1, the J call TRBJ2-1; D is uncertain. Germline CDR1 MGHRA, CDR2 YSYEKL. This CDR3 has 13 amino acids. Trimming pared 6 bases from V and 9 bases from J, leaving 15 bases between. The CDR3: CASRITGVGEQFF. As DNA, the CDR3 is TGCGCCAGCAGGATCACTGGGGTCGGTGAGCAGTTCTTC.

V usage is TRBV6-1 and J usage is TRBJ2-5; D is uncertain. The germline V gene encodes CDR1 MNHNS and CDR2 SASEGT. This CDR3 contains 11 residues. The V end was cut by 3 bases, the J end by 2 bases, with 1 base between. This CDR3 is CASSEQETQYF. The CDR3, as DNA: TGTGCCAGCAGTGAGCAAGAGACCCAGTACTTC.